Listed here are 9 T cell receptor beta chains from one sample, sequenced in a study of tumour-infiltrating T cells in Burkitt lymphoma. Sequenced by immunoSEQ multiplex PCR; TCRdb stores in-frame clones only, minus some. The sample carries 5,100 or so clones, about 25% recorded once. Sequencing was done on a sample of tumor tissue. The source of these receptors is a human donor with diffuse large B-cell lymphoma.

The DNA for the CDR3 is TGTGCCAGCAGCGTACCCGAGCAGTACTTC. This sequence encodes CASSVPEQYF. The chain combines TRBV9 with TRBJ2-7; D uncertain. Germline loops: CDR1 SGDLS, CDR2 YYNGEE. Trimming pared 1 base from V and 6 bases from J, leaving 2 bases between. The length of the CDR3 is 10 residues.

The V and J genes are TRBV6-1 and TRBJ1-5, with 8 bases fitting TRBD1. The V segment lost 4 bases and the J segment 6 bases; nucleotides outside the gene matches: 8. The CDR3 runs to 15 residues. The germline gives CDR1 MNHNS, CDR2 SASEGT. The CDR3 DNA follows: TGTGCCAGCAGTGCGTTCGCAGGGGGCCCTCAGCCCCAGCATTTT. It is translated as CASSAFAGGPQPQHF.

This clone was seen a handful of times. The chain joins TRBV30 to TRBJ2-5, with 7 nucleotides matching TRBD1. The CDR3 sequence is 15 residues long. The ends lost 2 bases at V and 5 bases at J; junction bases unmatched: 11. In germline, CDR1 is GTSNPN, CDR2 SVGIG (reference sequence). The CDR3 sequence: CAWSPILTGTETQYF. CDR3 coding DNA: TGTGCCTGGAGTCCCATCTTGACAGGGACGGAGACCCAGTACTTC.

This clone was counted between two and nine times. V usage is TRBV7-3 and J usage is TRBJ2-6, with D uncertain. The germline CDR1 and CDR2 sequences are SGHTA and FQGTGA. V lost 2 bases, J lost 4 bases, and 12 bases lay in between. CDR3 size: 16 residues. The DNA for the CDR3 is TGTGCCAGCAGCTTAGCCTCCGGGCCCGGGGCCAACGTCCTGACTTTC. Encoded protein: CASSLASGPGANVLTF. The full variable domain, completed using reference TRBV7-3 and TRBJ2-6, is GAGVSQTPSNKVTEKGKYVELRCDPISGHTALYWYRQSLGQGPEFLIYFQGTGAADDSGLPNDRFFAVRPEGSVSTLKIQRTERGDSAVYLCASSLASGPGANVLTFGAGSRLTVL.

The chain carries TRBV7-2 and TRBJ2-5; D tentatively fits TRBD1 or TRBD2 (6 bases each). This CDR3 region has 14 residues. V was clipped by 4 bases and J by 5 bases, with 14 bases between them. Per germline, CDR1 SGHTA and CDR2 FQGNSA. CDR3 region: CASSYQGGQETQYF. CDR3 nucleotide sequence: TGTGCCAGCAGCTACCAAGGGGGGCAGGAGACCCAGTACTTC.

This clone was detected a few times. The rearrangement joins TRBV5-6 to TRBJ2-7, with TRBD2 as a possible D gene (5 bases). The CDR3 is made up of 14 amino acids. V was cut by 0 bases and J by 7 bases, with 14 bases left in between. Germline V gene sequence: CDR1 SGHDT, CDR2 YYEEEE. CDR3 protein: CASSLGLATGEQYF. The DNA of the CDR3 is TGTGCCAGCAGCTTGGGGCTAGCAACGGGGGAGCAGTACTTC.

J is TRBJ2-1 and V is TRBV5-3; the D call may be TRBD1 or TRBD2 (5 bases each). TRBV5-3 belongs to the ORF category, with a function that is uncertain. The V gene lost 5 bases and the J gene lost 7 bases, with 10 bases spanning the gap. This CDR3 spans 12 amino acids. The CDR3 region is CARRGRANEQFF. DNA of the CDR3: TGTGCCAGAAGGGGGCGGGCGAATGAGCAGTTCTTC.

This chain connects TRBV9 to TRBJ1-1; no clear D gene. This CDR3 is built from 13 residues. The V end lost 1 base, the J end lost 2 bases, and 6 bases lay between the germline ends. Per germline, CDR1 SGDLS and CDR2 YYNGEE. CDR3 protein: CASSVYVNTEAFF. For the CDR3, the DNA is TGTGCCAGCAGCGTATATGTAAACACTGAAGCTTTCTTT.

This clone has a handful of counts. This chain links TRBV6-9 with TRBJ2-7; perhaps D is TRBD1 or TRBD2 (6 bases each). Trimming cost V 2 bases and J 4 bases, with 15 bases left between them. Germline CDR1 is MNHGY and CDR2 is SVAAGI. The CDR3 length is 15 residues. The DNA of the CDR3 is TGTGCCAGCAGTTATGGGGGCCGGGAGAGGTACGAGCAGTACTTC. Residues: CASSYGGRERYEQYF.